The clone carrying this T cell receptor (beta chain) was found many times. These data belong to a study of tumor-infiltrating lymphocytes in oesophageal squamous cell carcinoma. The CDR3 runs to 18 residues. Germline V gene sequence: CDR1 KGHSH, CDR2 LQKENI. V was trimmed by 1 base and J by 1 base, leaving 19 bases between them. TCRdb processed the PCR reads anew with MiXCR; each CDR3 protein has one entry. The data contain about 11,000 distinct CDR3 sequences, roughly half of them seen just once; the ten biggest clones take up under 20%. The sequenced material came from esophageal tumor tissue. The genes are TRBV18 and TRBJ1-1; TRBD1 might be the D (6 bases). The source is a female donor with esophageal squamous cell carcinoma. The CDR3 DNA reads as TGTGCCAGCTCACCACAATCTTTACCCAGGGGTAAGAACACTGAAGCTTTCTTT. This gives the protein CASSPQSLPRGKNTEAFF.